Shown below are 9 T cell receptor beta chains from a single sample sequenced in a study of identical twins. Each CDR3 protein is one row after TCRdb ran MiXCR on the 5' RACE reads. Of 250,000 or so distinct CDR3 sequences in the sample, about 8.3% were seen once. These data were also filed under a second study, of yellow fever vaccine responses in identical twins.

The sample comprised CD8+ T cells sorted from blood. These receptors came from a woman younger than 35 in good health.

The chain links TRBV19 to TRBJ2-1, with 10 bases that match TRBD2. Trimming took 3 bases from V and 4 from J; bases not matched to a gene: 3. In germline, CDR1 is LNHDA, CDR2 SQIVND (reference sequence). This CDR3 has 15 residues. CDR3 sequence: CASSIELAGYNEQFF. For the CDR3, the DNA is TGTGCCAGTAGTATCGAACTAGCGGGATACAATGAGCAGTTCTTC.

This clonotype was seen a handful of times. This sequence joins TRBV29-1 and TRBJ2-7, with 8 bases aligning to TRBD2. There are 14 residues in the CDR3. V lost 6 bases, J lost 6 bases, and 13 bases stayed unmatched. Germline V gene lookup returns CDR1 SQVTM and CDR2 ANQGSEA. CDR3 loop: CSVATGTSTLEQYF. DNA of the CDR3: TGCAGCGTAGCCACCGGGACTAGTACTCTCGAGCAGTACTTC.

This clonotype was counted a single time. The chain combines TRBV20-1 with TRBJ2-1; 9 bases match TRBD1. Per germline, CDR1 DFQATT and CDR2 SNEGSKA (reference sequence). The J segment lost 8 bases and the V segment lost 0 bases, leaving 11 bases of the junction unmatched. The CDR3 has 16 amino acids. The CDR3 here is CSARDRGQGGRDEQFF. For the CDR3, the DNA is TGCAGTGCTAGAGATCGGGGACAGGGTGGAAGGGATGAGCAGTTCTTC.

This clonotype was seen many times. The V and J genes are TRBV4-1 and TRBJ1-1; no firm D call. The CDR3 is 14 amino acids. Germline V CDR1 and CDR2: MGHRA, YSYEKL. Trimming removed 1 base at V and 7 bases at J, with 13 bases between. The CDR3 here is CASSQVLGPVEAFF. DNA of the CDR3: TGCGCCAGCAGCCAAGTTCTTGGACCAGTTGAAGCTTTCTTT.

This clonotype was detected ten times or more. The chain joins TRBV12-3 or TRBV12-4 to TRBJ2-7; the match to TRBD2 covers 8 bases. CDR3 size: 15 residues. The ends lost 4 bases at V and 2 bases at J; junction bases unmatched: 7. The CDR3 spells CASSSPGLVPYEQYF. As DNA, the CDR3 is TGTGCCAGCAGTTCACCGGGACTAGTCCCCTACGAGCAGTACTTC.

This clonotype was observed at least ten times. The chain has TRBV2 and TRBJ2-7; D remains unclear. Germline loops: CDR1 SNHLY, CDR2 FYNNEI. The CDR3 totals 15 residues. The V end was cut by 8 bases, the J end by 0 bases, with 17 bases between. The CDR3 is CASDYGPASSYEQYF. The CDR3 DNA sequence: TGTGCCAGCGATTATGGTCCAGCGAGCTCCTACGAGCAGTACTTC.

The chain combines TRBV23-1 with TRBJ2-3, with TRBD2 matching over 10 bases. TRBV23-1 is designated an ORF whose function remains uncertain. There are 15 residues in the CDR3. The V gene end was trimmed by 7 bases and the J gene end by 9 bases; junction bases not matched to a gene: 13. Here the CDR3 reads CASNGGRLAGRTQYF. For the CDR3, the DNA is TGCGCCAGCAACGGGGGGAGACTAGCGGGTCGGACGCAGTATTTT.

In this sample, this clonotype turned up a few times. The CDR3 is CASSPDRDKPYEQYF. CDR3 nucleotide sequence: TGTGCCAGCAGCCCCGACCGGGACAAGCCCTACGAGCAGTACTTC. J is TRBJ2-7 and V is TRBV5-4; maybe TRBD1 (6 bases). This CDR3 has 15 amino acids. V dropped 4 bases and J dropped 2 bases, with 16 bases sitting between them. Germline V lookup: CDR1 SGHNT, CDR2 YYREEE (reference sequence).

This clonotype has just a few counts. The CDR3 region is CASSIPSGNEQFF. CDR3 DNA sequence: TGTGCCAGCAGTATTCCTAGCGGCAATGAGCAGTTCTTC. The rearrangement links TRBV27 to TRBJ2-1, with TRBD2 matching over 7 bases. Germline loops: CDR1 MNHEY, CDR2 SMNVEV (reference sequence). The V segment lost 5 bases and the J segment 6 bases; nucleotides outside the gene matches: 4. The CDR3 runs 13 residues.